This T cell receptor (beta chain) was profiled in a study of early T cells in non-severe SARS-CoV-2 infection. The wider study: The sequenced material was bulk RNA from unsorted whole blood, and its chains were unpaired. Study observations and caveats: VDJdb matching, biased toward anti-spike CD8 responses, missed private and CD4 specificities.

This clonotype appeared many times. Antigen unknown. Individual cDNA molecules carried attached unique molecular identifiers. TCRdb reanalysed the 5' RACE reads using MiXCR and keeps one entry per CDR3 protein. The sample yields around 58,000 distinct CDR3 sequences, around 14% seen once. The CDR3 is 12 residues long. V lost 6 bases and J lost 8, with 13 bases in between. Germline lookup yields CDR1 MDHEN and CDR2 SYDVKM. The chain has TRBV28 and TRBJ1-2, with no clear D. The sequencing used whole blood, collected at baseline. The receptor was derived from an adult who was a healthcare worker with PCR-confirmed SARS-CoV-2 infection or an uninfected control (not recorded which). The CDR3 is CASRRGGGGYTF. In DNA, the CDR3 is TGTGCCAGCAGACGGGGAGGTGGCGGCTACACCTTC.